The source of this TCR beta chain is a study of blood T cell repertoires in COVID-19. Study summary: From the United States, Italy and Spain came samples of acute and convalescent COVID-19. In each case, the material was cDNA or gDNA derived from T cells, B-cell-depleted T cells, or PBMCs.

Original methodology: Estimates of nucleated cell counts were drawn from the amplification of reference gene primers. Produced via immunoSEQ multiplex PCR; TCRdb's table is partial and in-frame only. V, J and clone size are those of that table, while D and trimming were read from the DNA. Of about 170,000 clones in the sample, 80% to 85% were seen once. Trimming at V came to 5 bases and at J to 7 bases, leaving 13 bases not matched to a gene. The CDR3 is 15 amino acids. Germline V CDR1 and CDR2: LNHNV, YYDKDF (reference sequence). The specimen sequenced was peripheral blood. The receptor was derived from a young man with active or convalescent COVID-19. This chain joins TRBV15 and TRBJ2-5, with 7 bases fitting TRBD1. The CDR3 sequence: CATSSRDRGLGTQYF. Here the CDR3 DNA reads TGTGCCACCAGCTCCCGGGACAGAGGACTTGGGACCCAGTACTTC.